What follows are 4 T cell receptor beta chains derived from one specimen sequenced in a study of control samples from healthy donors and cancer patients. Produced via immunoSEQ multiplex PCR; TCRdb's table is partial and in-frame only. The table includes under 70,000 clones, approximately 94% detected once. The sequenced sample was blood. These receptors were obtained from a woman aged 18-29 years in good health.

The rearrangement joins TRBV7-2 to TRBJ2-7; no reliable D call. The CDR3 totals 12 residues. The V end lost 3 bases, the J end lost 0 bases, and 3 bases lay between the germline ends. Germline CDR1 SGHTA, CDR2 FQGNSA. CDR3 protein: CASSFDSYEQYF. CDR3 DNA: TGTGCCAGCAGCTTCGACTCCTACGAGCAGTACTTC.

Written as DNA, the CDR3 is TGTGCCAGCAGCCCCCATGGGTCCACTGAAGCTTTCTTT. It encodes CASSPHGSTEAFF. The rearrangement links TRBV7-3 to TRBJ1-1; D is unresolved. There are 13 residues in the CDR3. Germline values: CDR1 SGHTA, CDR2 FQGTGA. Deletions cut 5 bases from V and 4 bases from J, with 11 bases between.

The chain is built from TRBV7-9 and TRBJ2-3, with no clear D. Trimming removed 1 base at V and 3 bases at J, with 14 bases between. CDR1 and CDR2 (germline): SEHNR, FQNEAQ (reference sequence). CDR3 size: 16 residues. Here the CDR3 reads CASSLVSGLDTDTQYF. The CDR3 DNA reads as TGTGCCAGCAGCTTAGTTTCCGGGTTAGATACAGATACGCAGTATTTT.

The chain couples TRBV28 to TRBJ1-3; 8 bases agree with TRBD1. With 4 bases clipped from V and 0 bases from J, the junction kept 2 bases outside the gene matches. The CDR3 extends over 15 amino acids. In germline, CDR1 is MDHEN, CDR2 SYDVKM. CDR3 sequence reads: CASSYRGSSGNTIYF. CDR3 sequence (DNA): TGTGCCAGCAGTTACAGGGGGTCCTCTGGAAACACCATATATTTT.